A single sample gave rise to the 3 T cell receptor beta chains below, sequenced in a study of blood T cell repertoires in COVID-19. The protocol was immunoSEQ multiplex PCR, while the TCRdb copy is restricted to in-frame clones and leaves out a portion. This sample has about 400,000 clones, with about 87% found just once. The sample taken for sequencing was PBMCs or T cells enriched from blood (not recorded which). The receptors originated from a man between 40 and 49 years old in a cohort exposed to, infected with or recovered from COVID-19 (not recorded which).

This chain links TRBV6-6 with TRBJ1-1; D perhaps matches TRBD1 (6 bases). This CDR3 region has 14 residues. V lost 2 bases and J 1 base, leaving 8 bases between the germline ends. Germline CDR1 reads MNHNY; CDR2 reads SVGAGI (reference sequence). The CDR3 reads CASSYRQENTEAFF. CDR3 nucleotide sequence: TGTGCCAGCAGTTACCGACAGGAGAACACTGAAGCTTTCTTT.

This clone showed up many times. The rearrangement uses TRBV5-1 and TRBJ2-5, with TRBD1 matching over 8 bases. This CDR3 spans 14 amino acids. Losses at the gene ends were 0 bases for V and 5 bases for J; bases not matched to a gene: 3. Looked up from germline, CDR1 is SGHRS and CDR2 is YFSETQ. CDR3 in DNA: TGCGCCAGCAGCTTGGGACAGGGGTATGAGACCCAGTACTTC. The encoded protein is CASSLGQGYETQYF.

The V call is TRBV6-1, the J call TRBJ2-3, with D possibly being TRBD2 (6 bases). Germline lookup yields CDR1 MNHNS and CDR2 SASEGT. The CDR3 runs to 15 residues. V gave up 2 bases and J gave up 0 bases, with 9 bases separating them. The CDR3 here is CASSEPGTSTDTQYF. The CDR3 coding sequence is TGTGCCAGCAGTGAACCCGGGACTAGCACAGATACGCAGTATTTT.